The clone carrying this TCR beta chain was seen a handful of times. What it recognizes is unknown. Sequenced material consisted of expressed TCRB transcripts (all of the isolated RNA was reverse transcribed). Method: immunoSEQ multiplex PCR; TCRdb's copy keeps in-frame clones and lacks some. The table records 240,000 or so clones, roughly 13% of them present only once. V was clipped by 0 bases and J by 11 bases, with 18 bases between them. The CDR3 has 14 amino acids. Germline loops: CDR1 SGDLS, CDR2 YYNGEE. The data stem from a study of beta chain features in type 1 diabetes. Study results and limitations: Moderately but significantly shorter TCRB CDR3s were found in Type 1 diabetes patients in all four CD4+ subsets. Whether HLA type affects TCRB rearrangement stayed undetermined in the present work. Type 1 diabetes patients showed fewer insertions and more deletions at VDJ junctions.

Using CD45RO/CCR7/CD25/CD127/CD95/CD27, CD4+ naive, central memory, regulatory and stem cell-like memory cells were sorted. V gene TRBV9 combines with J gene TRBJ2-7; TRBD1 might be the D (7 bases). This TCR derives from a man between 25 and 39 years old with type 1 diabetes. The sample taken for sequencing was naive CD4+ T cells from blood. The CDR3 here is CASSVESRGTEKYF. The CDR3 bases are TGTGCCAGCAGCGTAGAGTCTCGGGGGACAGAAAAGTACTTC. Variable domain in full (rest from reference TRBV9 and TRBJ2-7): DSGVTQTPKHLITATGQRVTLRCSPRSGDLSVYWYQQSLDQGLQFLIQYYNGEERAKGNILERFSAQQFPDLHSELNLSSLELGDSALYFCASSVESRGTEKYFGPGTRLTVT.